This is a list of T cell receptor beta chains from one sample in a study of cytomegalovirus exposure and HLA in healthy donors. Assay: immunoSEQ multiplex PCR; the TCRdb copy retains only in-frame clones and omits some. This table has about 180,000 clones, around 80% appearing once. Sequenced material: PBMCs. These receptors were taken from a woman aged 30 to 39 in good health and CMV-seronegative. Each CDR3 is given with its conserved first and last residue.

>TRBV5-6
CASSFGQPREKLFF
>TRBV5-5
CASAGPGSTNEKLFF
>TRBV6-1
CASSEDRGRTEAFF
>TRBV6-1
CASSEGTGSEKLFF
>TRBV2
CASSESRQGAGYTF
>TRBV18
CASSPWQNTEAFF
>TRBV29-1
CSVVSLRGSFRKLFF
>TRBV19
CASSMGLAGYGEQYF
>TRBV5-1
CASSLVGGRNTEAFF
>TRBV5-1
CASSAVEGGTDTQYF
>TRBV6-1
CASSLGQGWYGYTF
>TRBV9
CASSVAPRGTEAFF
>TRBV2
CASSDGGTNEKLFF
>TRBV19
CASSQGSKWDTGELFF
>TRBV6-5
CASSYPERVHEQFF
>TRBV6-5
CASSSGTGMGTQYF
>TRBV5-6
CASSLAYGYEQYF
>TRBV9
CASSVARVPAPIYF
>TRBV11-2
CASSLNGGSNTQYF
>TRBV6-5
CASSSPGGGTGELFF
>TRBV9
CASSPPDRASEAFF
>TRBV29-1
CSVATGGKAFF
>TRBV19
CASGAGGKGNTEAFF
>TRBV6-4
CASSEGGANYGYTF
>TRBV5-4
CASSLEQSNTEAFF
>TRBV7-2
CASSSGFQGNTEAFF
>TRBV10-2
CASSDLDTQYF
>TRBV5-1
CASSRLGRGGADTQYF
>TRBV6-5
CASSYSGAGIDGYTF
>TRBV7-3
CASSLTRTGGAEQYF
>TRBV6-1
CASSVLLGRSNTEAFF
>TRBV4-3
CASSQERGSRVSYEQYF
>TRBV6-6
CASSSKETQYF
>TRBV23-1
CASRTSKTGRPTYNSPLHF
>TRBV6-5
CASSYSRGSGNTIYF
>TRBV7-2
CASSQNTEAFF
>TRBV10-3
CAISFIRGSGKNEQYF
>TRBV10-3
CAIMGGDTEAFF
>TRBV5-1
CASSWDRAQETQYF
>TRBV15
CATSRDLTSGKTQYF
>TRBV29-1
CSVLRAPLTEAFF
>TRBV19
CASSISGENGYTF
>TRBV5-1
CASSLAETSLSGELFF
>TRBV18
CASSPGTGGENTEAFF
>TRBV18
CASSPMTGINEQFF
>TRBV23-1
CASSQGSGTGSSYEQYF